This T cell receptor (beta chain) was sequenced for a study of OX40 agonist ivuxolimab in advanced cancers. At the level of the study: Antecedent anti-PD-1, anti-PD-L1 or anti-CTLA-4 therapy was permissible, with 30% to 50% having received some. Study-wide points: Expanded clones were, on average, more numerous in CD8+ T cells than in CD4+.

Repertoires were generated with immunoSEQ multiplex PCR, while TCRdb's copy carries only in-frame clones and drops some. The table includes about 68,000 clones, nearly 85% detected once. Blood was sampled at baseline, cycle 4 day 1, and cycle 7 day 1. The CDR3 loop spans 14 amino acids. Per the germline V gene, CDR1 is SGHTA and CDR2 is FQGTGA. The V end was cut by 3 bases, the J end by 5 bases, with 11 bases between. About this clone itself: The antigen remains unidentified.

This TCR came from an adult with an advanced solid tumor such as melanoma, head and neck, liver or kidney cancer. The chain employs TRBV7-3 and TRBJ2-1; D uncertain. Here the sequenced sample was CD4+ or CD8+ T cells sorted from blood, taken in a trial of the OX40 agonist ivuxolimab. In DNA form, the CDR3 reads TGTGCCAGCAGCTTTTCAGGTCTCCACAATGAGCAGTTCTTC. It yields the protein CASSFSGLHNEQFF.